A single sample gave rise to the 19 T cell receptor beta chains below, sequenced in a study of cytomegalovirus exposure and HLA in healthy donors (dated 2017 in TCRdb). The library came from the immunoSEQ multiplex PCR assay. The multiplex PCR relied on a mix of 60 forward primers for TCR Vbeta segments and 13 reverse primers for TCR Jbeta segments. TCRdb provides this immuneACCESS table in a form limited to in-frame rearrangements. Some clones are lacking; in checked studies, under half of them reflect an unresolved V gene, and why the rest are absent is not known. This sample lists 100,000 to 120,000 clones; roughly 80% were detected once. The ten largest clones represent less than 5.5% of the sample. The sample was PBMCs. These receptors were collected from a woman in her thirties in good health and CMV-seropositive.

This chain uses TRBV19 with TRBJ2-7; 8 nucleotides line up with TRBD2. Germline CDR1 and CDR2: LNHDA and SQIVND (reference sequence). The trim removed 7 bases at V and 0 bases at J, leaving 5 bases unmatched. The CDR3 length is 14 residues. The CDR3 sequence is CASTPGGSSYEQYF. The CDR3 DNA reads TGTGCCAGTACGCCGGGAGGGAGCTCCTACGAGCAGTACTTC.

This sequence joins TRBV7-9 and TRBJ1-4; possible D gene TRBD1, 6 bases. Between the trimmed V and J ends, which lost 1 base and 3 bases, there was a span of 9 bases. Germline V CDR1 and CDR2: SEHNR, FQNEAQ (reference sequence). The CDR3 consists of 15 residues. The CDR3, as DNA: TGTGCCAGCAGCTTAGGGACAGCAGCTAATGAAAAACTGTTTTTT. This sequence encodes CASSLGTAANEKLFF.

The genes are TRBV11-2 and TRBJ2-1; D perhaps matches TRBD2 (5 bases). The CDR3 loop spans 12 amino acids. CDR1 and CDR2 from the germline V gene are SGHAT and FQNNGV. The germline V and J ends were trimmed by 5 bases and 8 bases, with 10 bases remaining between them. The CDR3 sequence is CASSPRDYEQFF. The DNA of the CDR3 is TGTGCCAGCAGCCCACGGGATTATGAGCAGTTCTTC.

This chain joins TRBV25-1 and TRBJ1-2, with D possibly TRBD1 on 5 matching bases. Germline lookup yields CDR1 MGHDK and CDR2 SYGVNS. The V and J ends lost 8 bases and 5 bases respectively, with 15 bases between them. CDR3 length: 13 residues. The CDR3 DNA reads as TGTGCCAGCCGACCGGGAGGGGAGTATGGCTACACCTTC. This translates into CASRPGGEYGYTF.

The chain employs TRBV6-1 and TRBJ1-1; D is undetermined. Germline lookup yields CDR1 MNHNS and CDR2 SASEGT. V lost 7 bases and J 3 bases, leaving 9 bases between the germline ends. This CDR3 is 12 amino acids long. CDR3 nucleotides: TGTGCCAGCACCAGACTAGACACTGAAGCTTTCTTT. Protein sequence: CASTRLDTEAFF.

The V gene is TRBV2, the J gene TRBJ1-1; no definite D call. V dropped 5 bases and J dropped 3 bases, with 16 bases sitting between them. CDR3 length equals 15 residues. Germline V gene sequence: CDR1 SNHLY, CDR2 FYNNEI. CDR3 sequence reads: CASSYWSGSHTEAFF. DNA for the CDR3: TGTGCCAGCAGTTACTGGTCGGGTTCGCACACTGAAGCTTTCTTT.

The chain uses TRBV14 and TRBJ2-3, with unresolved D. This CDR3 spans 16 amino acids. CDR1 SGHDN and CDR2 FVKESK come from the germline V gene. Trimming removed 2 bases from V and 0 bases from J, with 12 bases in between. The CDR3 DNA sequence: TGTGCCAGCAGCCAATGGAAGGAGATAAGCACAGATACGCAGTATTTT. It is translated as CASSQWKEISTDTQYF. The entire variable domain, with the rest obtained from reference TRBV14 and TRBJ2-3, is as follows: EAGVTQFPSHSVIEKGQTVTLRCDPISGHDNLYWYRRVMGKEIKFLLHFVKESKQDESGMPNNRFLAERTGGTYSTLKVQPAELEDSGVYFCASSQWKEISTDTQYFGPGTRLTVL.

This chain connects TRBV21-1 to TRBJ1-4; TRBD1 is taken as the D call from the table, unchecked against the DNA. TRBV21-1 is listed as a pseudogene. The CDR3 has 17 amino acids. CDR3 region: CASSKVVQAPTNEKLFF. DNA of the CDR3: TGTGCCAGCAGCAAAGTGGTTCAGGCCCCAACTAATGAAAAACTGTTTTTT.

This clone was observed a handful of times. The chain links TRBV10-3 to TRBJ2-1, with unresolved D. Per the germline V gene, CDR1 is ENHRY and CDR2 is SYGVKD. This CDR3 is built from 13 residues. V was cut by 4 bases and J by 7 bases, with 11 bases left in between. The CDR3 region is CAISVHEKNEQFF. The CDR3 DNA reads TGTGCCATCAGTGTCCATGAGAAGAATGAGCAGTTCTTC.

This chain uses TRBV2 with TRBJ1-2, with no clear D. The germline CDR1 and CDR2 sequences are SNHLY and FYNNEI. The CDR3 is made up of 15 amino acids. V shed 5 bases and J shed 4 bases, with 17 bases lying between them. CDR3: CASSKRADAGYGYTF. CDR3 bases: TGTGCCAGCAGTAAAAGAGCCGACGCAGGCTATGGCTACACCTTC.

CDR3 DNA sequence: TGTGCCAGCAGTCCCCGACAGGGTAGTTTTGTGGAAGCTTTCTTT. Its protein is CASSPRQGSFVEAFF. The rearrangement uses TRBV27 and TRBJ1-1; 7 nucleotides match TRBD1. Germline V gene data show CDR1 as MNHEY and CDR2 as SMNVEV (reference sequence). J was trimmed by 8 bases and V by 5 bases; bases with no gene match: 14. CDR3 length: 15 residues.

The chain employs TRBV5-6 and TRBJ1-3; D gene uncertain. The germline V and J ends were trimmed by 1 base and 4 bases, with 9 bases remaining between them. The CDR3 is 14 residues long. Germline V gene lookup returns CDR1 SGHDT and CDR2 YYEEEE. CDR3 sequence (DNA): TGTGCCAGCAGCTTGCAGGTTTTAGGAAACACCATATATTTT. It yields the protein CASSLQVLGNTIYF. The entire variable domain, with the rest obtained from reference TRBV5-6 and TRBJ1-3, is as follows: DAGVTQSPTHLIKTRGQQVTLRCSPKSGHDTVSWYQQALGQGPQFIFQYYEEEERQRGNFPDRFSGHQFPNYSSELNVNALLLGDSALYLCASSLQVLGNTIYFGEGSWLTVV.

The V gene is TRBV9, the J gene TRBJ1-1, with D uncertain. This CDR3 has 16 residues. V lost 2 bases and J lost 4, with 18 bases in between. CDR1 and CDR2 from the germline V gene are SGDLS and YYNGEE. The CDR3 reads CASSVAKSGSGTEAFF. CDR3 sequence (DNA): TGTGCCAGCAGCGTCGCGAAATCTGGGAGTGGCACTGAAGCTTTCTTT.

This clone was counted only a few times. The chain joins TRBV30 to TRBJ2-3, with TRBD2 identical over 8 bases. Unmatched junction bases numbered 28, after V lost 7 bases and J lost 4 bases. There are 20 residues in the CDR3. From germline, CDR1 is GTSNPN and CDR2 SVGIG (reference sequence). CDR3 DNA sequence: TGTGCCTCCCCCGGTGGAGGGAATGTAGTCGGGGGGGCGCGGTCAGATACGCAGTATTTT. The encoded protein is CASPGGGNVVGGARSDTQYF.

A few counts support this clone. This chain connects TRBV4-2 to TRBJ2-3; 9 positions agree with TRBD2. V lost 5 bases, J lost 1 base, and 4 bases stayed unmatched. The CDR3 is 15 amino acids. Germline V CDR1 and CDR2: LGHNA, YNFKEQ. CDR3 DNA sequence: TGTGCCAGCAGCTCGGAGCGGGGGGGCACAGATACGCAGTATTTT. Protein sequence: CASSSERGGTDTQYF.

The chain has TRBV7-3 and TRBJ2-5, with a weak D call TRBD2 (7 bases). The CDR3 runs to 14 residues. Trimming stripped 3 bases from V and 8 bases from J, with 16 bases between. Germline V lookup: CDR1 SGHTA, CDR2 FQGTGA. The CDR3 protein is CASSFNGGPETQYF. In DNA form, the CDR3 reads TGTGCCAGCAGCTTTAACGGGGGGCCAGAAACCCAGTACTTC.

The rearrangement uses TRBV5-4 and TRBJ2-1, with 9 bases aligning to TRBD2. This CDR3 has 18 amino acids. After removal of 4 bases from V and 4 bases from J, the junction contained 15 bases not matched to a gene. The germline V gene encodes CDR1 SGHNT and CDR2 YYREEE (reference sequence). The CDR3 bases are TGTGCCAGCAGCACGGGAGTGTCGGGACTAGCCTTATACAATGAGCAGTTCTTC. Translated: CASSTGVSGLALYNEQFF.

This clone was found once. The chain has TRBV19 and TRBJ2-5; weak D call: TRBD1 (6 bases). This CDR3 comprises 14 residues. Per germline, CDR1 LNHDA and CDR2 SQIVND (reference sequence). V was clipped by 6 bases and J by 5 bases, with 16 bases between them. CDR3 protein: CASRDPGVGETQYF. CDR3 nucleotides: TGTGCCAGTAGGGACCCAGGGGTTGGCGAGACCCAGTACTTC.

The gene calls are TRBV2 and TRBJ2-2; TRBD1 matches at 12 bases. Germline CDR1 is SNHLY and CDR2 is FYNNEI. The CDR3 consists of 15 residues. J lost 6 bases, V lost 10 bases, and 9 bases had no gene match. Here the CDR3 reads CANPGQGAGSGELFF. CDR3 DNA sequence: TGTGCCAACCCGGGACAGGGGGCTGGGTCCGGGGAGCTGTTTTTT.